The T cell receptor (beta chain) described here comes from a study of T cell responses to AZD1222 COVID-19 vaccine. Study at large: Researchers grouped second doses given at about 4 or about 12 weeks into one pool.

The germline V gene has CDR1 SGHAT and CDR2 FQNNGV. The length of the CDR3 is 12 residues. Trimming took off 1 base at V and 7 bases at J, with 7 bases between the two ends. Overall study findings and caveats: Spike was spanned by vaccine-associated CD4 TCRs, which were dominant at 160-218 and 743-854. Sampling that yielded the repertoires occurred only after the peak T cell response.

Produced via immunoSEQ multiplex PCR; TCRdb's table is partial and in-frame only. The sample lists 140,000 to 150,000 clones; about 91% were seen once. Remarks on this clone: Its antigen remains unknown.

Sequencing used peripheral blood, obtained on day 0 of AZD1222 vaccination. The chain employs TRBV11-2 and TRBJ1-2, with no clear D. This clonotype originated in an adult in good health. As DNA, the CDR3 is TGTGCCAGCAGCTTAGCGTACGGTGGCTACACCTTC. Translated: CASSLAYGGYTF.